A single sample gave rise to the 26 T cell receptor beta chains below, sequenced in a study of graft-versus-host responses after intestinal transplantation. Clones were read by immunoSEQ multiplex PCR, and TCRdb kept only the in-frame ones, dropping some. The data hold fewer than 25,000 clones, with around 44% observed a single time. The sample in question was alloreactive CD4+ T cells from a mixed lymphocyte reaction culture, obtained before intestinal transplant. Subset meaning: CFSE-low proliferating T cells sorted from roughly six-day pre-transplant mixed lymphocyte reaction (GvH or HvG direction). The receptors were gathered from a human patient who received an intestinal transplant.

The chain carries TRBV18 and TRBJ2-7; 9 bases fit TRBD1. This CDR3 is 16 amino acids long. With 6 bases clipped from V and 2 bases from J, the junction kept 11 bases outside the gene matches. CDR1 is KGHSH, CDR2 LQKENI, per germline. The CDR3 reads CASSPIRTGATYEQYF. As DNA, the CDR3 is TGTGCCAGCTCGCCAATACGGACAGGGGCGACCTACGAGCAGTACTTC.

This clone was counted between two and nine times. The gene calls are TRBV18 and TRBJ2-6; no clear D. Trimming removed 1 base from V and 2 bases from J, with 15 bases in between. This CDR3 is built from 18 residues. Germline V lookup: CDR1 KGHSH, CDR2 LQKENI. For the CDR3, the DNA is TGTGCCAGCTCACCACTCAGGCCACTGGTCCCTGGGGCCAACGTCCTGACTTTC. Protein sequence: CASSPLRPLVPGANVLTF. Based on the CDR3 plus reference TRBV18 and TRBJ2-6, the full variable domain is NAGVMQNPRHLVRRRGQEARLRCSPMKGHSHVYWYRQLPEEGLKFMVYLQKENIIDESGMPKERFSAEFPKEGPSILRIQQVVRGDSAAYFCASSPLRPLVPGANVLTFGAGSRLTVL.

The CDR3 loop reads CASSLGRVPQPQHF. The CDR3 nucleotides are TGTGCCAGCAGCTTAGGTCGGGTTCCTCAGCCCCAGCATTTT. V usage is TRBV7-2 and J usage is TRBJ1-5; D not certain. CDR1 and CDR2 (germline): SGHTA, FQGNSA. This CDR3 comprises 14 residues. V lost 1 base and J lost 6, with 10 bases in between.

This clone has more than one count but fewer than ten. V usage is TRBV7-2 and J usage is TRBJ2-3, with D perhaps TRBD1 (5 bases). Germline V gene data show CDR1 as SGHTA and CDR2 as FQGNSA. V was pared by 3 bases and J by 6 bases, with 22 bases between. CDR3 length: 17 amino acids. The CDR3 DNA is TGTGCCAGCAGCTTTTTGTCAGGGATCATCGTTAGGGATACGCAGTATTTT. Its translation: CASSFLSGIIVRDTQYF.

This clone appeared a single time. V is TRBV18 and J is TRBJ2-1, with D possibly TRBD2 on 5 matching bases. V was shortened by 5 bases and J by 10 bases, with 21 bases between the two germline ends. The CDR3 covers 15 residues. CDR1 is KGHSH and CDR2 is LQKENI in the germline V gene. CDR3 loop: CASSTQSLATGEQFF. In nucleotides, the CDR3 is TGTGCCAGCTCAACACAATCTCTAGCCACCGGGGAGCAGTTCTTC.

The V and J genes are TRBV19 and TRBJ1-2, with TRBD1 identical over 12 bases. Trimming at V came to 9 bases and at J to 5 bases, leaving 16 bases not matched to a gene. CDR1 and CDR2 from the germline V gene are LNHDA and SQIVND (reference sequence). CDR3 length equals 17 residues. The CDR3 reads CASLPPHRDRGRYGYTF. CDR3 in DNA: TGTGCCAGCCTGCCCCCACACCGGGACAGGGGGCGGTATGGCTACACCTTC.

This chain joins TRBV6-1 and TRBJ2-2; the D gene is possibly TRBD2 (5 bases). CDR1 and CDR2 from the germline V gene are MNHNS and SASEGT. This CDR3 has 16 residues. The germline V and J ends were trimmed by 4 bases and 0 bases, with 12 bases remaining between them. This CDR3 is CASSAPTLANTGELFF. In nucleotides, the CDR3 is TGTGCCAGCAGTGCCCCGACACTAGCGAACACCGGGGAGCTGTTTTTT.

The rearrangement joins TRBV7-2 to TRBJ1-2, with D unresolved. The V gene lost 3 bases and the J gene lost 2 bases, with 13 bases spanning the gap. This CDR3 comprises 15 residues. CDR1 and CDR2 from the germline V gene are SGHTA and FQGNSA. The CDR3, as DNA: TGTGCCAGCAGCTTGGGGAGAGGCCGAAACTATGGCTACACCTTC. Protein: CASSLGRGRNYGYTF.

This clone turned up a few times. The V and J genes are TRBV19 and TRBJ1-2, with 9 positions matching TRBD1. CDR1 LNHDA and CDR2 SQIVND come from the germline V gene (reference sequence). The CDR3 runs to 13 residues. Trimming cost V 8 bases and J 4 bases; bases outside gene matches: 5. The CDR3: CASSGTGSYGYTF. CDR3 DNA sequence: TGTGCCAGTTCCGGGACAGGGTCCTATGGCTACACCTTC.

This chain joins TRBV9 and TRBJ2-3; 8 nucleotides line up with TRBD2. Trimming removed 4 bases from V and 6 bases from J; junction bases left unmatched: 7. The CDR3 sequence is 14 residues long. The V gene's germline CDR1 is SGDLS and CDR2 YYNGEE. CDR3 DNA sequence: TGTGCCAGCAGCCCACGGGGGGGCTCGGATACGCAGTATTTT. Translating it yields CASSPRGGSDTQYF.

CDR3 residues: CAIMGQGDTEAFF. CDR3 DNA sequence: TGTGCCATCATGGGACAGGGGGACACTGAAGCTTTCTTT. The rearrangement links TRBV10-3 to TRBJ1-1, with 11 nucleotides matching TRBD1. From germline, CDR1 is ENHRY and CDR2 SYGVKD. The CDR3 length is 13 residues. With 7 bases clipped from V and 3 bases from J, the junction kept 1 base outside the gene matches.

This clone was counted only a few times. This rearrangement joins TRBV5-1 to TRBJ1-6; TRBD1 agrees at 7 bases. After removal of 1 base from V and 7 bases from J, the junction contained 8 bases not matched to a gene. Germline loops: CDR1 SGHRS, CDR2 YFSETQ. CDR3 size: 16 residues. DNA for the CDR3: TGCGCCAGCAGCTTGTTGGGCACAGGGGTGAATTCACCCCTCCACTTT. Encoded protein: CASSLLGTGVNSPLHF.

The chain uses TRBV9 and TRBJ2-4; TRBD2 matches 11 bases. V lost 1 base to trimming and J lost 6 bases; unmatched junction nucleotides: 9. The CDR3 has 17 amino acids. The V gene's germline CDR1 is SGDLS and CDR2 YYNGEE. CDR3 residues: CASSVSPTTSGVNIQYF. The CDR3 bases are TGTGCCAGCAGCGTATCCCCCACGACTAGCGGGGTAAACATTCAGTACTTC. Filled out from reference TRBV9 and TRBJ2-4, the complete variable domain reads DSGVTQTPKHLITATGQRVTLRCSPRSGDLSVYWYQQSLDQGLQFLIQYYNGEERAKGNILERFSAQQFPDLHSELNLSSLELGDSALYFCASSVSPTTSGVNIQYFGAGTRLSVL.

J is TRBJ2-2 and V is TRBV2; 7 bases match TRBD2. V dropped 7 bases and J dropped 7; count of bases not matched to a gene: 6. CDR1 is SNHLY, CDR2 FYNNEI, per germline. There are 13 residues in the CDR3. The CDR3 nucleotides are TGTGCCAGCACCAGACTAGCTGGCGGGGAGCTGTTTTTT. Protein: CASTRLAGGELFF.

The genes are TRBV7-9 and TRBJ2-3, with a possible D match to TRBD2 (7 bases). The CDR3 spans 14 residues. The ends were cut back, 8 bases at V and 3 bases at J, with 15 bases in the middle. Germline V gene lookup returns CDR1 SEHNR and CDR2 FQNEAQ (reference sequence). CDR3: CASGGGPGTDTQYF. CDR3 in DNA: TGTGCCAGCGGGGGGGGCCCTGGAACAGATACGCAGTATTTT.

The gene calls are TRBV2 and TRBJ1-1, with 7 bases lining up with TRBD1. Per germline, CDR1 SNHLY and CDR2 FYNNEI. The CDR3 sequence is 15 residues long. V gave up 3 bases and J gave up 2 bases; unmatched junction bases: 6. The CDR3 loop is CASSEAGQRNTEAFF. CDR3 bases: TGTGCCAGCAGTGAGGCGGGACAGCGCAACACTGAAGCTTTCTTT.

The rearrangement joins TRBV18 to TRBJ1-2, with 11 bases that match TRBD1. The CDR3 runs 15 residues. Germline V lookup: CDR1 KGHSH, CDR2 LQKENI. V was clipped by 4 bases and J by 3 bases; unmatched bases: 4. CDR3 amino acids: CASSHPGQGDYGYTF. CDR3 DNA: TGTGCCAGCTCACACCCGGGACAGGGGGACTATGGCTACACCTTC.

This sequence joins TRBV5-6 and TRBJ2-3; D is ambiguous. V shed 4 bases and J shed 0 bases, with 9 bases lying between them. CDR3 length: 14 residues. CDR1 is SGHDT, CDR2 YYEEEE, per germline. The CDR3 nucleotides are TGTGCCAGCAGCCCCGTCGGGAGCACAGATACGCAGTATTTT. Translation gives CASSPVGSTDTQYF.

The rearrangement links TRBV9 to TRBJ2-1; a possible D gene is TRBD2 (7 bases). Germline assignment: CDR1 SGDLS and CDR2 YYNGEE. With 4 bases removed from V and 9 bases from J, the gap between germline ends came to 20 bases. This CDR3 has 15 residues. The CDR3 reads CASSLGGGGMSEQFF. CDR3 coding DNA: TGTGCCAGCAGCTTGGGCGGCGGGGGCATGAGTGAGCAGTTCTTC.

In this sample, this clone turned up a few times. The gene calls are TRBV5-1 and TRBJ1-2; 7 bases agree with TRBD1. Germline loops: CDR1 SGHRS, CDR2 YFSETQ. Trimming took 1 base from V and 8 from J; bases not matched to a gene: 8. This CDR3 is 14 amino acids long. The CDR3 DNA sequence: TGCGCCAGCAGCTTGACAGGGGCCCCTTTGGGCTACACCTTC. Translated, it gives CASSLTGAPLGYTF.

The chain has TRBV6-6 and TRBJ2-1, with 7 bases identical to TRBD1. The germline CDR1 and CDR2 sequences are MNHNY and SVGAGI (reference sequence). With V trimmed by 0 bases and J by 15 bases, 14 bases remained unmatched. This CDR3 is 15 amino acids long. CDR3: CASSYSRDSWYLGFF. The CDR3 nucleotides read TGTGCCAGCAGTTACTCCCGGGACAGCTGGTACCTTGGGTTCTTC.

The rearrangement uses TRBV4-1 and TRBJ1-2, with D possibly being TRBD1 (5 bases). Germline V CDR1 and CDR2: MGHRA, YSYEKL. The CDR3 runs to 11 residues. Trimming shortened V by 3 bases and J by 7 bases, and 6 bases separated the two germline ends. The CDR3 region has the DNA TGCGCCAGCAGCCAGGGGGGTGGCTACACCTTC. Amino acids: CASSQGGGYTF.

This clone turned up a few times. The chain recombines TRBV6-6 with TRBJ1-5, with a weak D call TRBD1 (6 bases). CDR3 size: 13 residues. Germline CDR1 MNHNY, CDR2 SVGAGI (reference sequence). V was clipped by 5 bases and J by 5 bases, with 10 bases between them. The DNA for the CDR3 is TGTGCCAGCAGTCCGGACAGATATCAGCCCCAGCATTTT. Its protein is CASSPDRYQPQHF.

This chain links TRBV29-1 with TRBJ1-5, with D perhaps matching TRBD1 (5 bases). This CDR3 is 13 amino acids long. Germline values: CDR1 SQVTM, CDR2 ANQGSEA. The V and J ends lost 4 bases and 6 bases respectively, with 13 bases between them. CDR3 in DNA: TGCAGCGTTGCGGGCAGGGTGGGTCAGCCCCAGCATTTT. This translates into CSVAGRVGQPQHF.

In nucleotides, the CDR3 is TGTGCCAGCTCATCCTTACCTGAGACAGGAGGCAATCAGCCCCAGCATTTT. Protein: CASSSLPETGGNQPQHF. The V and J genes are TRBV18 and TRBJ1-5; possibly TRBD1 for D (6 bases). V was clipped by 5 bases and J by 2 bases, with 19 bases between them. CDR3 length: 17 amino acids. Germline V lookup: CDR1 KGHSH, CDR2 LQKENI.

J is TRBJ2-3 and V is TRBV5-1; weak D call: TRBD2 (5 bases). V was clipped by 2 bases and J by 0 bases, with 10 bases between them. The CDR3 spans 15 residues. Germline V CDR1 and CDR2: SGHRS, YFSETQ. The DNA of the CDR3 is TGCGCCAGCAGCTTCCAGCGGACTAGCACAGATACGCAGTATTTT. Translated: CASSFQRTSTDTQYF.